A single sample gave rise to the 8 T cell receptor beta chains below, sequenced in a study of cytomegalovirus exposure and HLA in healthy donors. The table came from immunoSEQ multiplex PCR; TCRdb's copy has only in-frame clones and leaves some out. This sample has 200,000 to 250,000 clones, with roughly 88% found just once. Sequenced input: PBMCs. Receptor source: a woman aged 18-35 years in good health and CMV-seronegative.

Here the CDR3 DNA reads TGTGCCAGCAGCCAAGTTGCAGGGGGACACGGGGAGCTGTTTTTT. It yields the protein CASSQVAGGHGELFF. The V gene is TRBV4-2, the J gene TRBJ2-2; 7 nucleotides match TRBD1. V was pared by 1 base and J by 7 bases, with 6 bases of the junction left unmatched. CDR1 and CDR2 from the germline V gene are LGHNA and YNFKEQ. CDR3 size: 15 residues.

The chain links TRBV28 to TRBJ2-1; possible D gene TRBD2, 7 bases. V gave up 7 bases and J gave up 10 bases, with 23 bases separating them. The CDR3 totals 15 residues. Germline CDR1 reads MDHEN; CDR2 reads SYDVKM. The CDR3 DNA reads as TGTGCCAGCAATACTATAGGGGGGGACCGCGGGGAGCAGTTCTTC. This codes for CASNTIGGDRGEQFF.

This chain uses TRBV19 with TRBJ1-5; D is uncertain. This CDR3 region has 12 residues. CDR1 and CDR2 (germline): LNHDA, SQIVND (reference sequence). The ends were cut back, 6 bases at V and 5 bases at J, with 8 bases in the middle. The CDR3 protein is CASSGAYQPQHF. In DNA form, the CDR3 reads TGTGCCAGTAGCGGAGCTTATCAGCCCCAGCATTTT.

The chain combines TRBV27 with TRBJ1-2; possible D gene TRBD1, 6 bases. The CDR3 totals 16 residues. CDR1 is MNHEY and CDR2 is SMNVEV in the germline V gene (reference sequence). V was clipped by 5 bases and J by 1 base, with 17 bases between them. CDR3 nucleotides: TGTGCCAGCAGTCCGATCGCGGGGGCAGTTAACTATGGCTACACCTTC. Protein sequence: CASSPIAGAVNYGYTF.

This clone has only one observation. The rearrangement links TRBV2 to TRBJ1-1; D unresolved. V was clipped by 4 bases and J by 8 bases, with 8 bases between them. Germline values: CDR1 SNHLY, CDR2 FYNNEI. The CDR3 runs 11 residues. The CDR3 spells CASSVVKEAFF. Here the CDR3 DNA reads TGTGCCAGCAGTGTTGTTAAAGAAGCTTTCTTT. The variable domain in full, with the rest retrieved from reference TRBV2 and TRBJ1-1, is EPEVTQTPSHQVTQMGQEVILRCVPISNHLYFYWYRQILGQKVEFLVSFYNNEISEKSEIFDDQFSVERPDGSNFTLKIRSTKLEDSAMYFCASSVVKEAFFGQGTRLTVV.

This clone was counted a single time. V and J are TRBV27 and TRBJ2-1; TRBD2 matches at 9 bases. There are 16 residues in the CDR3. CDR1 MNHEY and CDR2 SMNVEV come from the germline V gene (reference sequence). With V trimmed by 1 base and J by 5 bases, 6 bases remained unmatched. The CDR3 DNA reads as TGTGCCAGCAGTTTATGGGCTAGCGGGATCAACAATGAGCAGTTCTTC. Translation: CASSLWASGINNEQFF.

The V gene is TRBV28, the J gene TRBJ2-3; D perhaps matches TRBD2 (5 bases). This CDR3 has 15 amino acids. Germline assignment: CDR1 MDHEN and CDR2 SYDVKM. V lost 7 bases, J lost 4 bases, and 18 bases lay in between. CDR3 bases: TGTGCCAGCAATATCTTCGGAGGTGGGGCAGATACGCAGTATTTT. Its protein product is CASNIFGGGADTQYF. Filled out from reference TRBV28 and TRBJ2-3, the complete variable domain reads DVKVTQSSRYLVKRTGEKVFLECVQDMDHENMFWYRQDPGLGLRLIYFSYDVKMKEKGDIPEGYSVSREKKERFSLILESASTNQTSMYLCASNIFGGGADTQYFGPGTRLTVL.

V usage is TRBV11-2 and J usage is TRBJ2-7; a weak D match, TRBD2 (6 bases). V gave up 5 bases and J gave up 0 bases, with 17 bases separating them. The germline V gene encodes CDR1 SGHAT and CDR2 FQNNGV. This CDR3 contains 16 residues. The CDR3 nucleotides read TGTGCCAGCAGCCTACCCGGGACTGGGGGCTCCTACGAGCAGTACTTC. Translation: CASSLPGTGGSYEQYF.